One and the same sample provided the 21 T cell receptor beta chains below, sequenced in a study of tumor and adjacent non-tumor tissue in lung cancer. A modified ARM-PCR protocol with three rounds of nested PCR amplified TCRbeta. TCRdb re-called the multiplex PCR reads with MiXCR, one entry per CDR3 protein. The sample records 60,000 to 65,000 distinct CDR3 sequences, around 61% being singletons. No cell sorting was done before RNA was extracted from the tissue. The normal lung tissue was taken more than 3 cm from the tumor edge. The source material was distant non-tumor lung tissue. The source of these receptors is a man aged 70 or older with non-small cell lung cancer.

Comment on this clonotype: At one end the junction does not follow the germline gene, possibly because of a read error. This chain links TRBV6-6 with TRBJ2-2; D not resolved. Germline values: CDR1 MNHNY, CDR2 SVGAGI (reference sequence). This CDR3 is 17 amino acids long. CDR3 coding DNA: TGTACCAGCAGTTACCCCTCGAGTTGGGGTCGGACCGGGGAGCTGTTTTTT. Its translation is CTSSYPSSWGRTGELFF.

This clonotype was observed at least ten times. The rearrangement uses TRBV10-3 and TRBJ2-2, with 8 bases lining up with TRBD2. This CDR3 spans 15 amino acids. J lost 6 bases, V lost 3 bases, and 6 bases had no gene match. CDR1 and CDR2 (germline): ENHRY, SYGVKD. The CDR3 DNA sequence: TGTGCCATCAGTGAAACGGGGGGGCCCCCCGGGGAGCTGTTTTTT. Protein sequence: CAISETGGPPGELFF.

Remarks on this clonotype: The junction departs from the called germline gene at one end, perhaps through a read error. The chain joins TRBV11-2 to TRBJ2-7, with D possibly TRBD1 on 5 matching bases. This CDR3 has 17 residues. The germline CDR1 and CDR2 sequences are SGHAT and FQNNGV. The CDR3 region has the DNA TGTACCAGCAGCTTATTACAGGATACCCTGAGCTCCTACGAGCAATACTTC. Protein: CTSSLLQDTLSSYEQYF.

This clonotype was counted many times. CDR3: CASSEGSYSNQPQHF. The CDR3, as DNA: TGTGCCAGCAGTGAGGGCAGTTATAGCAATCAGCCCCAGCATTTT. This rearrangement joins TRBV6-1 to TRBJ1-5; D is ambiguous. Trimming shortened V by 3 bases and J by 0 bases, and 9 bases separated the two germline ends. The germline V gene encodes CDR1 MNHNS and CDR2 SASEGT. The CDR3 length is 15 residues.

This clonotype was counted ten times or more. The chain recombines TRBV9 with TRBJ2-7; 8 bases are shared with TRBD1. The J segment lost 5 bases and the V segment lost 0 bases, leaving 4 bases of the junction unmatched. CDR3 length equals 14 residues. Germline-derived CDR1 and CDR2 are SGDLS and YYNGEE. The CDR3 bases are TGTGCCAGCAGCGTAGGGACAGGGATCAACGAGCAGTACTTC. Translating it yields CASSVGTGINEQYF.

Notes on this clonotype: Being one base from a much bigger clone, this may be a read error. CDR3: CARSDSGRVRETQYF. The CDR3 DNA reads TGTGCCAGGAGCGACAGCGGGAGGGTTAGGGAGACCCAGTACTTC. The chain combines TRBV6-5 with TRBJ2-5; 10 bases map to TRBD2. The CDR3 spans 15 residues. Germline CDR1 and CDR2: MNHEY and SVGAGI. Trimming at V came to 9 bases and at J to 5 bases, leaving 12 bases not matched to a gene.

The V and J genes are TRBV20-1 and TRBJ2-1; 7 bases fit TRBD1. The CDR3 length is 14 residues. The trim removed 3 bases at V and 10 bases at J, leaving 12 bases unmatched. Germline assignment: CDR1 DFQATT and CDR2 SNEGSKA (reference sequence). The CDR3 loop reads CSASQDLQGIEQFF. The CDR3 DNA sequence: TGCAGTGCTAGTCAGGATTTACAGGGGATCGAGCAGTTCTTC.

With regard to this clonotype: One base away lies a much larger clone, so this may be a sequencing read error. The chain couples TRBV5-5 to TRBJ2-7, with a tentative D call TRBD1 (5 bases). V lost 1 base to trimming and J lost 3 bases, with 14 bases between them. Per germline, CDR1 SGHKS and CDR2 YYEKEE (reference sequence). This CDR3 is built from 15 residues. CDR3 DNA sequence: TGTGCCAGCAGCTTGTTTTGGGCAAGGGGCTACGAGCAGTACTTC. Translation: CASSLFWARGYEQYF.

As to this clonotype: At one of its ends the junction is not consistent with the germline gene, which may arise from a read error. The chain joins TRBV28 to TRBJ1-5; tentatively, D is TRBD1 (6 bases). Germline V gene lookup returns CDR1 MDHEN and CDR2 SYDVKM. The CDR3 sequence is 13 residues long. CDR3 nucleotides: TGTGGCAGCAGACCCGGGGACAATCAGCACCAGCATTTT. Its protein product is CGSRPGDNQHQHF. Drawing the rest from reference TRBV28 and TRBJ1-5, the complete variable domain is DVKVTQSSRYLVKRTGEKVFLECVQDMDHENMFWYRQDPGLGLRLIYFSYDVKMKEKGDIPEGYSVSREKKERFSLILESASTNQTSMYLCGSRPGDNQHQHFGDGTRLSIL.

As regards this clonotype: As the CDR3 is not closed by the conserved phenylalanine or tryptophan, this likely results from a read error. The rearrangement joins TRBV11-2 to TRBJ1-1; D not resolved. This CDR3 region has 15 residues. The germline CDR1 and CDR2 sequences are SGHAT and FQNNGV. CDR3: CSSSRSGKQNTEAFL. The CDR3 coding sequence is TGTTCCAGCAGCCGTTCCGGGAAACAGAACACTGAAGCTTTCCTT.

A remark on this clonotype: Compared with germline, one end of the junction differs, possibly owing to a read error. The chain recombines TRBV4-1 with TRBJ2-1, with TRBD2 identical over 11 bases. There are 13 residues in the CDR3. Looked up from germline, CDR1 is MGHRA and CDR2 is YSYEKL. CDR3 residues: CANSPGLAAVTFF. CDR3 nucleotides: TGCGCCAACAGCCCGGGACTAGCGGCAGTGACGTTCTTC.

Comments on this clonotype: In this CDR3 the conserved last residue, phenylalanine or tryptophan, is missing, so a read error is likely. The chain couples TRBV11-1 to TRBJ1-1, with D tentatively TRBD1 (5 bases). The CDR3 extends over 15 amino acids. V was clipped by 5 bases and J by 5 bases, with 18 bases between them. From germline, CDR1 is SGHAT and CDR2 FQDESV (reference sequence). Here the CDR3 DNA reads TGTGCCAGCAGCGCCCGGCGGGGGGAGACTACTGAAGCTTTCTAT. It specifies CASSARRGETTEAFY.

This clonotype was seen repeatedly, ten times or more. This sequence joins TRBV10-2 and TRBJ2-7; D not certain. Germline V gene sequence: CDR1 WSHSY, CDR2 SAAADI. The CDR3 runs 13 residues. Deletions cut 0 bases from V and 3 bases from J, with 6 bases between. The CDR3, as DNA: TGCGCCAGCAGTGAGTCCAACAGCTACGAGCAGTACTTC. Amino acids: CASSESNSYEQYF.

The V and J genes are TRBV6-1 and TRBJ1-1; D might be TRBD1 (5 bases). The CDR3 is 14 residues long. From germline, CDR1 is MNHNS and CDR2 SASEGT. V lost 5 bases, J lost 6 bases, and 16 bases lay in between. CDR3 nucleotides: TGTGCCAGCAGTCAGTGGGGGTCCTTCGCTGAAGCTTTCTTT. This gives the protein CASSQWGSFAEAFF.

To note about this clonotype: Lacking the conserved final phenylalanine or tryptophan, this CDR3 likely reflects a read error. The chain uses TRBV11-2 and TRBJ1-2, with 8 nucleotides matching TRBD1. Germline lookup yields CDR1 SGHAT and CDR2 FQNNGV. The CDR3 is 16 amino acids. Losses at the gene ends were 5 bases for V and 4 bases for J; bases not matched to a gene: 12. CDR3 DNA: TGTGCCAGCAGCCGAACTAGGGACAGGTTTTGCTATGGCTACACCATC. Encoded protein: CASSRTRDRFCYGYTI.

This clonotype is medium-sized in the sample. The chain employs TRBV4-1 and TRBJ2-3, with TRBD2 identical over 10 bases. Germline assignment: CDR1 MGHRA and CDR2 YSYEKL. V lost 4 bases and J lost 6; bases outside the gene matches: 10. The CDR3 extends over 16 amino acids. CDR3 DNA: TGCGCCAGCAGCCGCCAAGCGGGGGGGCCGGGGGATACGCAGTATTTT. Protein: CASSRQAGGPGDTQYF.

This clonotype has a count of ten or more. The rearrangement links TRBV5-1 to TRBJ2-1, with 10 positions matching TRBD1. This CDR3 has 14 amino acids. Germline-derived CDR1 and CDR2 are SGHRS and YFSETQ. Trimming cost V 0 bases and J 10 bases; bases outside gene matches: 4. DNA for the CDR3: TGCGCCAGCAGCTTGGGACAGGGGGCGCGAGAGCAGTTCTTC. Its protein is CASSLGQGAREQFF.

Concerning this clonotype itself: One end of the junction is discordant with germline, which a read error may explain. The V and J genes are TRBV11-3 and TRBJ2-2; D is tentatively TRBD1 or TRBD2 (6 bases each). CDR1 SGHNT and CDR2 YENEEA come from the germline V gene. The CDR3 is 13 residues long. The CDR3 sequence is CVTSTGGTGGLFF. The CDR3, as DNA: TGTGTCACTTCAACCGGGGGCACTGGGGGGCTGTTTTTT.

To note about this clonotype: An end of the junction does not agree with germline; a read error may underlie this. This sequence joins TRBV11-2 and TRBJ2-7; perhaps D is TRBD1 or TRBD2 (5 bases each). The CDR3 is made up of 15 amino acids. CDR1 and CDR2 from the germline V gene are SGHAT and FQNNGV. The CDR3 protein is CARGLFPGTFYEQYF. The CDR3, as DNA: TGTGCCAGAGGCTTATTCCCAGGGACGTTCTACGAACAGTACTTC.

With regard to this clonotype: A much bigger clone sits one base away, suggesting this may be a read error. V usage is TRBV6-1 and J usage is TRBJ1-2; TRBD1 matches 7 bases. Germline V gene data show CDR1 as MNHNS and CDR2 as SASEGT. The CDR3 sequence is 14 residues long. The V and J ends lost 5 bases and 4 bases, in that order; junction bases with no gene match: 7. For the CDR3, the DNA is TGTGCCAGCAGTACCGTACAGGGGACCTATGGCTACACCTTC. It is translated as CASSTVQGTYGYTF.

At least ten counts were recorded for this clonotype. This chain links TRBV6-2 or TRBV6-3 with TRBJ1-1, with D possibly TRBD1 on 6 matching bases. The V gene's germline CDR1 is MNHEY and CDR2 SVGEGT. V lost 9 bases to trimming and J lost 1 base, with 12 bases between them. The CDR3 covers 13 residues. CDR3 bases: TGTGCCAGTCGGGACAACAAGAACACTGAAGCTTTCTTT. Protein sequence: CASRDNKNTEAFF.